What follows is one TCR beta chain and its context. Germline V lookup: CDR1 PRHDT, CDR2 FYEKMQ (reference sequence). V lost 4 bases and J 10 bases, leaving 17 bases between the germline ends. This CDR3 has 15 residues. The PCR ran on 60 Vbeta and 13 Jbeta primers. Sequencing was performed with immunoSEQ multiplex PCR; in TCRdb, only in-frame clones are kept and a portion is missing. The repertoire holds about 190,000 clones, 81% seen once, with around 4% in the top ten. This specimen belongs to a study of cytomegalovirus exposure and HLA in healthy donors. The chain uses TRBV13 and TRBJ1-6, with D perhaps matching TRBD1 (5 bases). This TCR derives from a man aged 45-60 years in good health and CMV-seronegative. The sequencing input was PBMCs. CDR3 residues: CASSSGEGKRSPLHF. DNA for the CDR3: TGTGCCAGCAGCTCGGGGGAAGGGAAGAGGTCACCCCTCCACTTT.